This T cell receptor beta chain is from a study of response to subunit inactivated influenza vaccine. Looked up from germline, CDR1 is SGHDT and CDR2 is YYEEEE. Trimming removed 1 base from V and 1 base from J, with 14 bases in between. The CDR3 is made up of 16 amino acids. TCRdb re-analysed the RT-PCR reads in MiXCR, keeping a single row per CDR3 protein. The table shows over 750,000 distinct CDR3 sequences, with 21% occurring only once. The table lists this clonotype with a few counts. The sample consisted of PBMCs from blood, taken about 5 days after vaccination. This clonotype originated in a man in his fifties or sixties who received an inactivated influenza vaccine. The chain is built from TRBV5-6 and TRBJ1-1; D is undetermined. The CDR3 reads CASSLYHWTANTEAFF. The CDR3 DNA reads as TGTGCCAGCAGCTTGTATCATTGGACGGCGAACACTGAAGCTTTCTTT. Based on the CDR3 plus reference TRBV5-6 and TRBJ1-1, the full variable domain is DAGVTQSPTHLIKTRGQQVTLRCSPKSGHDTVSWYQQALGQGPQFIFQYYEEEERQRGNFPDRFSGHQFPNYSSELNVNALLLGDSALYLCASSLYHWTANTEAFFGQGTRLTVV.